This T cell receptor beta chain comes out of a study of shared clonotypes between healthy human individuals. The V gene's germline CDR1 is ENHRY and CDR2 SYGVKD. The CDR3 contains 14 residues. The V end was cut by 0 bases, the J end by 4 bases, with 10 bases between. Execution of the assay was at deep level. Sorted subsets were amplified in replicate PCRs using 200 ng DNA, around 30,000 T cell genomes. The method was immunoSEQ multiplex PCR; TCRdb's version includes in-frame clones alone and lacks a portion of them. This table has over 2 million clones, roughly 95% appearing once. The sample holds one count of this clone. The study enrolled healthy HIV-negative adults without recent acute infections or vaccinations as donors.

The TCR was taken from a man younger than 35 in good health. The chain couples TRBV10-3 to TRBJ2-7; the D is unclear. The material sequenced was naive CD4+ T cells sorted from blood. Indicated subset: CD45RA+ positively selected. The CDR3 here is CAISESVSRYEQYF. As DNA, the CDR3 is TGTGCCATCAGTGAGTCCGTCTCCCGATACGAGCAGTACTTC.